The next 23 T cell receptor beta chains were all read from a single sample in a study of human T cells and chemical hapten exposure. Sample time point: patch test 2, 6 weeks after DPC sensitization. Treatment specified: therapeutic diphenylcyclopropenone sensitization with weekly scalp DPC. MiXCR, run by TCRdb on the RACE reads, gives a single entry per CDR3 protein. Of more than 60,000 distinct CDR3 sequences listed, 10% were seen once; the top ten hold about 6.9%. The material sequenced was whole blood, taken in connection with sensitization to the hapten diphenylcyclopropenone (DPC). These receptors were collected from a woman aged 45 to 65 with alopecia areata. Some clones in this sample may be carry-over from other donors' samples.

This clonotype was seen at least ten times. The chain links TRBV2 to TRBJ1-3; no firm D call. The V end was cut by 2 bases, the J end by 4 bases, with 6 bases between. Per germline, CDR1 SNHLY and CDR2 FYNNEI. The CDR3 is made up of 13 amino acids. This CDR3 reads CASSEFWGNTIYF. CDR3 DNA: TGTGCCAGCAGTGAATTTTGGGGAAACACCATATATTTT.

The J gene is TRBJ1-1, the V gene TRBV9; the match to TRBD1 covers 7 bases. This CDR3 comprises 18 residues. Germline assignment: CDR1 SGDLS and CDR2 YYNGEE. V was clipped by 4 bases and J by 9 bases; unmatched bases: 24. CDR3 region: CASSPPGEGAFPARKAFF. The CDR3 DNA reads TGTGCCAGCAGCCCACCCGGGGAGGGGGCGTTTCCAGCGAGAAAAGCTTTCTTT.

Comments on this clonotype: A read error may be the cause here, since a much bigger clone is one base away. The V call is TRBV11-1, the J call TRBJ1-1; the D is unclear. The CDR3 extends over 13 amino acids. The germline CDR1 and CDR2 sequences are SGHAT and FQDESV (reference sequence). V lost 2 bases, J lost 1 base, and 5 bases lay in between. Written as DNA, the CDR3 is TGTGCCAGCAGCTTATGCGCGAACACTGAAGCTTTCTTT. This sequence encodes CASSLCANTEAFF.

The chain joins TRBV7-9 to TRBJ1-1; a weak D match, TRBD1 (5 bases). Trimming removed 0 bases from V and 3 bases from J, with 8 bases in between. The CDR3 extends over 14 amino acids. Germline V gene lookup returns CDR1 SEHNR and CDR2 FQNEAQ (reference sequence). CDR3 bases: TGTGCCAGCAGCTTAGCGGGGCAGCACACTGAAGCTTTCTTT. Protein: CASSLAGQHTEAFF.

The chain uses TRBV7-6 and TRBJ2-3; D is ambiguous. The CDR3 contains 13 residues. The V and J ends lost 5 bases and 6 bases respectively, with 12 bases between them. Germline V gene data show CDR1 as SGHVS and CDR2 as FNYEAQ. The CDR3 loop reads CASSPALTDTQYF. In DNA, the CDR3 is TGTGCCAGCAGCCCTGCCCTCACCGATACGCAGTATTTT.

This chain connects TRBV29-1 to TRBJ2-2, with D hard to call. CDR1 SQVTM and CDR2 ANQGSEA come from the germline V gene. Trimming stripped 7 bases from V and 6 bases from J, with 15 bases between. This CDR3 has 13 amino acids. DNA of the CDR3: TGCAGCGCCCTAAGAGTAGATCCCGGGGAGCTGTTTTTT. This sequence encodes CSALRVDPGELFF.

With respect to this clonotype: A much larger clone differs by one base, so this may be a read error. The J gene is TRBJ1-1, the V gene TRBV6-5; the D gene is possibly TRBD1 (5 bases). The CDR3 runs 15 residues. V dropped 2 bases and J dropped 6 bases, with 16 bases sitting between them. Germline V gene data show CDR1 as MNHEY and CDR2 as SVGAGI. CDR3 protein: CASSYAARRGAEAFF. In DNA form, the CDR3 reads TGTGCCAGCAGTTACGCTGCTAGGAGGGGCGCTGAAGCTTTCTTT.

This chain connects TRBV20-1 to TRBJ1-6; a possible D gene is TRBD1 (5 bases). V was clipped by 2 bases and J by 0 bases, with 11 bases between them. Germline assignment: CDR1 DFQATT and CDR2 SNEGSKA (reference sequence). This CDR3 region has 16 residues. The CDR3 coding sequence is TGCAGTGCTAGAATCAGGGAGAGCTCCTATAATTCACCCCTCCACTTT. It encodes CSARIRESSYNSPLHF.

The V call is TRBV5-6, the J call TRBJ1-5; D is ambiguous. Per the germline V gene, CDR1 is SGHDT and CDR2 is YYEEEE. V was pared by 3 bases and J by 0 bases, with 13 bases between. The CDR3 runs 16 residues. The CDR3, as DNA: TGTGCCAGCAGCTCCCGGGCCGCCTTTAGCAATCAGCCCCAGCATTTT. It translates to CASSSRAAFSNQPQHF.

V is TRBV6-6 and J is TRBJ2-3; 8 bases agree with TRBD2. This CDR3 has 16 amino acids. Germline CDR1 and CDR2: MNHNY and SVGAGI (reference sequence). V shed 4 bases, J shed 6 bases, and the junction held 12 bases outside the gene matches. The CDR3 sequence: CASSFPGLRGEDTQYF. The CDR3 DNA reads as TGTGCCAGCAGTTTCCCCGGGTTGCGGGGGGAGGATACGCAGTATTTT.

Turning to this clonotype: Because the CDR3 is missing its conserved closing phenylalanine or tryptophan, this is likely a read error. The limits of the CDR3 on the DNA are not certain, so only TCRdb's listed CDR3 is given. The chain uses TRBV7-9 and TRBJ2-7. Germline CDR1 SEHNR, CDR2 FQNEAQ (reference sequence). The CDR3 spans 10 residues, counting both ends. This CDR3 reads CASSLKSQRA.

This clonotype showed up just a few times. The J gene is TRBJ2-5, the V gene TRBV3-1; a possible D gene is TRBD2 (6 bases). Trimming cost V 0 bases and J 2 bases, with 10 bases left between them. The CDR3 is 15 amino acids. The germline CDR1 and CDR2 sequences are LGHDT and YNNKEL (reference sequence). The CDR3 reads CASSQDWRGQETQYF. The CDR3, as DNA: TGTGCCAGCAGCCAAGATTGGCGGGGACAAGAGACCCAGTACTTC.

The V call is TRBV20-1, the J call TRBJ2-7; D remains ambiguous. This CDR3 comprises 14 residues. The V end was cut by 1 base, the J end by 2 bases, with 12 bases between. Germline V gene lookup returns CDR1 DFQATT and CDR2 SNEGSKA (reference sequence). The CDR3 loop reads CSARGQDKTYEQYF. Written as DNA, the CDR3 is TGCAGTGCTAGAGGGCAGGATAAAACCTACGAGCAGTACTTC.

The rearrangement joins TRBV2 to TRBJ2-7; 10 nucleotides line up with TRBD1. The length of the CDR3 is 11 residues. From germline, CDR1 is SNHLY and CDR2 FYNNEI. V dropped 6 bases and J dropped 11; count of bases not matched to a gene: 4. The CDR3 DNA reads as TGTGCCAGCAGCTTGGACAGGGGGAAGTACTTC. As protein: CASSLDRGKYF.

This clonotype was seen only a few times. The rearrangement joins TRBV19 to TRBJ2-1, with D perhaps TRBD1 (6 bases). The length of the CDR3 is 16 residues. Germline loops: CDR1 LNHDA, CDR2 SQIVND (reference sequence). The ends were cut back, 4 bases at V and 8 bases at J, with 21 bases in the middle. The DNA of the CDR3 is TGTGCCAGTAGTACAACGGCAAGGGGGTTAATCTATGAGCAGTTCTTC. It translates to CASSTTARGLIYEQFF.

As to this clonotype: A much more abundant neighbour one base away suggests this may be a read error. The V and J genes are TRBV7-9 and TRBJ2-1; a weak D match, TRBD1 (5 bases). CDR1 and CDR2 from the germline V gene are SEHNR and FQNEAQ (reference sequence). The length of the CDR3 is 16 residues. The CDR3 bases are TGTGCCGGCAGCTTAGACCGGCTGACAGCCTACAATGAGCAGTTCTTC. It encodes CAGSLDRLTAYNEQFF. Together with reference TRBV7-9 and TRBJ2-1, the CDR3 gives the full variable domain: DTGVSQNPRHKITKRGQNVTFRCDPISEHNRLYWYRQTLGQGPEFLTYFQNEAQLEKSRLLSDRFSAERPKGSFSTLEIQRTEQGDSAMYLCAGSLDRLTAYNEQFFGPGTRLTVL.

V is TRBV29-1 and J is TRBJ2-5; no reliable D call. With 3 bases removed from V and 5 bases from J, the gap between germline ends came to 10 bases. The CDR3 has 12 residues. Germline V lookup: CDR1 SQVTM, CDR2 ANQGSEA. The CDR3 DNA sequence: TGCAGCGTTGAGAGAATCGGGGAGACCCAGTACTTC. This sequence encodes CSVERIGETQYF.

Note on this clonotype: A junction end diverges from the germline sequence, so it may reflect a read error. The chain links TRBV5-4 to TRBJ2-4; 9 bases map to TRBD2. Germline CDR1 is SGHNT and CDR2 is YYREEE (reference sequence). The CDR3 has 17 amino acids. CDR3 residues: CVSSLDGGRAAKNIQYF. The CDR3 DNA sequence: TGTGTCAGCAGCTTGGATGGCGGGAGGGCCGCTAAAAACATTCAGTACTTC.

This clonotype has at least ten counts. This chain joins TRBV20-1 and TRBJ1-1; the match to TRBD1 covers 12 bases. Per the germline V gene, CDR1 is DFQATT and CDR2 is SNEGSKA (reference sequence). J lost 5 bases, V lost 6 bases, and 4 bases had no gene match. This CDR3 contains 13 residues. CDR3 amino acids: CSAGDRGRTEAFF. The CDR3 region has the DNA TGCAGTGCCGGGGACAGGGGGCGGACTGAAGCTTTCTTT.

This clonotype was recorded a few times. V usage is TRBV11-3 and J usage is TRBJ2-1; D call uncertain. The CDR3 runs 13 residues. Trimming took off 0 bases at V and 8 bases at J, with 8 bases between the two ends. Germline lookup yields CDR1 SGHNT and CDR2 YENEEA. The CDR3 nucleotides read TGTGCCAGCAGCTTAGATCTTGGGGATGAGCAGTTCTTC. This codes for CASSLDLGDEQFF.

This clonotype has a single count. J is TRBJ2-1 and V is TRBV20-1; D ambiguous. CDR1 DFQATT and CDR2 SNEGSKA come from the germline V gene (reference sequence). The V gene lost 0 bases and the J gene lost 0 bases, with 9 bases spanning the gap. The CDR3 is 15 amino acids. CDR3 sequence: CSARDSISSYNEQFF. The DNA for the CDR3 is TGCAGTGCTAGAGATTCGATCAGCTCCTACAATGAGCAGTTCTTC.

Ten or more counts support this clonotype. The chain employs TRBV7-9 and TRBJ2-1, with unresolved D. CDR1 and CDR2 from the germline V gene are SEHNR and FQNEAQ (reference sequence). With 5 bases removed from V and 1 base from J, the gap between germline ends came to 15 bases. The length of the CDR3 is 16 residues. CDR3: CASSPPVGWSYNEQFF. The CDR3 DNA reads TGTGCCAGCAGCCCGCCCGTTGGTTGGTCCTACAATGAGCAGTTCTTC.

The sample holds many counts of this clonotype. The CDR3 is CASSFVAGAGDTQYF. CDR3 DNA: TGTGCCAGCAGCTTTGTGGCGGGAGCCGGAGATACGCAGTATTTT. The chain recombines TRBV7-8 with TRBJ2-3; TRBD2 aligns across 7 bases. After removal of 3 bases from V and 5 bases from J, the junction contained 8 bases not matched to a gene. Germline V gene lookup returns CDR1 SGHVS and CDR2 FQNEAQ. The CDR3 has 15 residues.